This TCR beta chain was sequenced for a study of blood T cell repertoires in COVID-19. The ends were cut back, 3 bases at V and 1 base at J, with 11 bases in the middle. The CDR3 contains 15 residues. In germline, CDR1 is MNHNS, CDR2 SASEGT. This table comes from immunoSEQ multiplex PCR, and its TCRdb copy is limited to in-frame clones, with some not included. In the table there are a few hundred thousand clones, around 89% of which are singletons. The chain couples TRBV6-1 to TRBJ2-3, with TRBD1 as a possible D gene (5 bases). The TCR comes from a woman under 30 who had recovered from COVID-19. Sequenced sample: PBMCs or T cells enriched from blood (not recorded which). CDR3 coding DNA: TGTGCCAGCAGTGATTTCTGGGGCGGCACAGATACGCAGTATTTT. Protein product: CASSDFWGGTDTQYF.